This TCR beta chain derives from a study of T cell clusters in autoimmune cytopenias. TRB was amplified by touch-down multiplex PCR, primer pools A and B combined. Using the multiplex PCR reads, TCRdb records one entry per CDR3 protein without DNA. This sample's table has several thousand distinct CDR3 sequences. Tens of thousands of genome equivalents of blood DNA were amplified for TRB. Germline V lookup: CDR1 DFQATT, CDR2 SNEGSKA (reference sequence). The length of the CDR3 is 13 residues. The same sample was also studied in work on T cell repertoires in aging, cancer and after chemotherapy. From that study: In healthy donors, age-related TCR diversity loss mainly reflected lost richness.

Sequencing input: peripheral blood. The rearrangement joins TRBV20-1 to TRBJ1-2; TCRdb lists TRBD1, though no DNA is available to test this call. This TCR came from a human donor in good health. This CDR3 is CSAVGQPAGGYTF.